The present entry profiles one T cell receptor beta chain with its context. The data were taken from a study of blood T cell repertoires in COVID-19. On the study more broadly: COVID-19 samples collected from the United States, Italy and Spain covered acute and convalescent phases. T cells, B-cell-depleted T cells, or PBMCs provided the cDNA or gDNA that served as material.

In the authors' workflow: Amplification from reference gene primers served as the basis for estimated nucleated cell counts. Sequencing used immunoSEQ multiplex PCR; TCRdb keeps in-frame clones, though not all of them. V and J calls and clone size are copied from that table; D and trimming were computed from the DNA. The table has 150,000 to 200,000 clones, approximately 87% seen once; the top ten hold approximately 11%. A Seattle source enrolled patients during active infection and followed them longitudinally. This CDR3 has 13 residues. Trimming left V 6 bases short and J 7 bases short, with 10 bases between. Per the germline V gene, CDR1 is MNHNS and CDR2 is SASEGT.

The J gene is TRBJ1-6, the V gene TRBV6-1; D is unresolved. The clonotype was recovered from a woman aged 60-75 years with COVID-19, enrolled during active disease. Material for sequencing was peripheral blood. CDR3 coding DNA: TGTGCCAGCAGGGGAGGTGACAATTCACCCCTCCACTTT. Translated: CASRGGDNSPLHF.